The present T cell receptor beta chain was sequenced within a study of CD8 T cells in Susac syndrome. Study background: Patients with Susac syndrome had blood drawn and were at that point therapy-naive, on corticosteroids, or on intravenous immunoglobulin alone.

In germline, CDR1 is LNHNV, CDR2 YYDKDF (reference sequence). V dropped 1 base and J dropped 5 bases, with 14 bases sitting between them. The CDR3 has 15 residues. RNA, at about 0.5 to 1 ug, was reverse transcribed with random hexamers. A multiplex approach, immunoSEQ multiplex PCR, amplified TCR beta CDR3 across 54 Vbeta and 13 Jbeta. TCRdb reanalysed the immunoSEQ multiplex PCR reads using MiXCR and keeps one entry per CDR3 protein. Among about 100,000 distinct CDR3 sequences listed, about 96% were seen once. The chain combines TRBV15 with TRBJ2-5, with a tentative D call TRBD1 (5 bases). The receptor was isolated from a human donor with Susac syndrome. The sample comprised CD8+ T cells from PBMCs. In DNA form, the CDR3 reads TGTGCCACCAGCAGAGGACAGTCCGCCCGGGAGACCCAGTACTTC. This codes for CATSRGQSARETQYF.